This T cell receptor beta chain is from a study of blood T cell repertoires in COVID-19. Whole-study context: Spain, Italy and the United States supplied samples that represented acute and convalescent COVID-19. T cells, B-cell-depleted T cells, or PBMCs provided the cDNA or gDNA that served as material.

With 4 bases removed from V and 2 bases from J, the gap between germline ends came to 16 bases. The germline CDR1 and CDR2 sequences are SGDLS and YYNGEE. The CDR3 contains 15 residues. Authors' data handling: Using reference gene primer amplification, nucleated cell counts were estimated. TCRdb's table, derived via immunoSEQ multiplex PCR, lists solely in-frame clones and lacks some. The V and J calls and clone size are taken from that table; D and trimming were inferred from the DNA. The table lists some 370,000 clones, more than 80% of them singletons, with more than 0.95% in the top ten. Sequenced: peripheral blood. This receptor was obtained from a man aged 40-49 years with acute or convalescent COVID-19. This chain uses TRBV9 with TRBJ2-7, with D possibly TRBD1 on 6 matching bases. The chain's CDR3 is CASSNLPTGAYEQYF. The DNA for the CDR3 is TGTGCCAGCAGCAACTTACCGACAGGCGCCTACGAGCAGTACTTC.